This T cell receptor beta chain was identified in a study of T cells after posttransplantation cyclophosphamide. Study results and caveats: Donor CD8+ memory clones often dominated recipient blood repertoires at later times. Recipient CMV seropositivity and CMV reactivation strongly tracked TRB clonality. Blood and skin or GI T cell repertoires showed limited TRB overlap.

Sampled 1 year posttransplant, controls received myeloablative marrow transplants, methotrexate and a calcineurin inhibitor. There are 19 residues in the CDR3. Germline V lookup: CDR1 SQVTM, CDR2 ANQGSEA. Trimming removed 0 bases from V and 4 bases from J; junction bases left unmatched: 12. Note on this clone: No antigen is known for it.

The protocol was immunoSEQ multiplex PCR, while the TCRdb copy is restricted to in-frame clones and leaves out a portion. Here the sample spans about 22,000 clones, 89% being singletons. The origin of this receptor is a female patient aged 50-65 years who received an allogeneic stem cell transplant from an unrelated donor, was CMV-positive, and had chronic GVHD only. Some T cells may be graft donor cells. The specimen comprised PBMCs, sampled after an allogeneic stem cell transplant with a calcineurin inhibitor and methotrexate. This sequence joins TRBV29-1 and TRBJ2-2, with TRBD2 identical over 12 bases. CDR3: CSVEDPGHRLAGVTGELFF. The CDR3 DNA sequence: TGCAGCGTTGAAGATCCAGGGCACCGACTAGCGGGAGTCACCGGGGAGCTGTTTTTT.